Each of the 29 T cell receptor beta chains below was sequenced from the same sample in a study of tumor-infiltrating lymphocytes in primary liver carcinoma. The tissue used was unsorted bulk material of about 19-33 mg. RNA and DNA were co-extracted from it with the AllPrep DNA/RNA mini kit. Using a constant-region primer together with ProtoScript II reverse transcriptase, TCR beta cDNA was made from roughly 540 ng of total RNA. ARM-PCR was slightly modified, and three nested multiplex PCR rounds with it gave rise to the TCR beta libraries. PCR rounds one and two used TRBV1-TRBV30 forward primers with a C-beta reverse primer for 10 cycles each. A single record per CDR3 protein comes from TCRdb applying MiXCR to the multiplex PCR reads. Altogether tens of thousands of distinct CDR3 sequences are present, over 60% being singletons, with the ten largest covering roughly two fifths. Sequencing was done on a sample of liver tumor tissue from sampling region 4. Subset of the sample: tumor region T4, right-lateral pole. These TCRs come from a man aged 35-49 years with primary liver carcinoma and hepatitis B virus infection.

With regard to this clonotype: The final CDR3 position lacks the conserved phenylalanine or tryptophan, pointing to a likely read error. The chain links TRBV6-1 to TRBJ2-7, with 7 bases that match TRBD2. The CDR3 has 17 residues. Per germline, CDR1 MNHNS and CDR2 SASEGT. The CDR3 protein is CASCEGAGGGNLNEQYL. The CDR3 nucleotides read TGTGCCAGCTGTGAAGGGGCCGGCGGGGGTAACCTGAACGAGCAGTACTTA.

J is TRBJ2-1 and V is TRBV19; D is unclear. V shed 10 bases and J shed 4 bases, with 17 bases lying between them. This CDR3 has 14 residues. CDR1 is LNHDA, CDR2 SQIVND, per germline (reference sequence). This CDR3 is CATGAPNGYNEQFF. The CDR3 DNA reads TGTGCCACCGGCGCCCCAAACGGATACAATGAGCAGTTCTTC. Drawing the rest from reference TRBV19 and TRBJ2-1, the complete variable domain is DGGITQSPKYLFRKEGQNVTLSCEQNLNHDAMYWYRQDPGQGLRLIYYSQIVNDFQKGDIAEGYSVSREKKESFPLTVTSAQKNPTAFYLCATGAPNGYNEQFFGPGTRLTVL.

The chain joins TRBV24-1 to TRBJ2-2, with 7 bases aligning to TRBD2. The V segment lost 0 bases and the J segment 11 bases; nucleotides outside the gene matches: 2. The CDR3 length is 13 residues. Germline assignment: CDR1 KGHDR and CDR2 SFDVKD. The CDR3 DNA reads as TGTGCCACCAGTGATTTGACAGCGGGAGAGCTGTTTTTT. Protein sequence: CATSDLTAGELFF.

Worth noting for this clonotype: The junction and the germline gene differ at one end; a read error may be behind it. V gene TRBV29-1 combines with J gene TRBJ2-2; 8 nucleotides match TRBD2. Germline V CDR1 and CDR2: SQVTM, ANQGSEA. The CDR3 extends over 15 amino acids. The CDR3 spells CSVGTRTANTGELFF. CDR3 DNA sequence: TGCAGTGTTGGGACTAGGACGGCGAACACCGGGGAACTGTTTTTT.

In DNA form, the CDR3 reads TGCGCCAACATCCAAGTTAGGGGTACTGAAGCTTTCTTT. Its protein is CANIQVRGTEAFF. The chain couples TRBV4-1 to TRBJ1-1; perhaps TRBD1 as D (5 bases). Germline V lookup: CDR1 MGHRA, CDR2 YSYEKL. The CDR3 has 13 amino acids. V lost 10 bases and J 5 bases, leaving 17 bases between the germline ends.

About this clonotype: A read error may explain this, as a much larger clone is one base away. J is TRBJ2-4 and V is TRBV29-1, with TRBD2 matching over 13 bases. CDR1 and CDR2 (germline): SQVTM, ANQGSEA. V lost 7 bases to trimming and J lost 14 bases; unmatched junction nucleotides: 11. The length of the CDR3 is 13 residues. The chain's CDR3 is CSAVLGTSGTKYF. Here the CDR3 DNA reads TGCAGCGCTGTTCTCGGGACTAGCGGGACTAAGTACTTC. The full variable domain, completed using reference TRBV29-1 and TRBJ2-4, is SAVISQKPSRDICQRGTSLTIQCQVDSQVTMMFWYRQQPGQSLTLIATANQGSEATYESGFVIDKFPISRPNLTFSTLTVSNMSPEDSSIYLCSAVLGTSGTKYFGAGTRLSVL.

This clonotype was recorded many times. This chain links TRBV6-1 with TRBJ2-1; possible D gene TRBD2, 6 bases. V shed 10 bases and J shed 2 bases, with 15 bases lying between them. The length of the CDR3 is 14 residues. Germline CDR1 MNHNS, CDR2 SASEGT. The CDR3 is CATSAGPAYNEQFF. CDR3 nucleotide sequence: TGTGCCACCTCGGCGGGGCCGGCCTACAATGAGCAGTTCTTC.

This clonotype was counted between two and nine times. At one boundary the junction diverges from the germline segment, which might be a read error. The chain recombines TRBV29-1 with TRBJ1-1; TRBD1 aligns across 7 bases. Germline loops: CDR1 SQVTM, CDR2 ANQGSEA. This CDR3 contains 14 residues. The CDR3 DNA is TGCAGCGGCCGCCAGGGGGGGGAGGACACTGAAGCTCTCTTT. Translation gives CSGRQGGEDTEALF.

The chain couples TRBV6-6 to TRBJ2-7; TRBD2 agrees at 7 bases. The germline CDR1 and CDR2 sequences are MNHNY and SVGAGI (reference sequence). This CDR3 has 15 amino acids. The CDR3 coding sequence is TGTGCTTGCTGTTCTAGCCGGGAGGTCTCCTACGAGCAGTACTTC. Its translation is CACCSSREVSYEQYF.

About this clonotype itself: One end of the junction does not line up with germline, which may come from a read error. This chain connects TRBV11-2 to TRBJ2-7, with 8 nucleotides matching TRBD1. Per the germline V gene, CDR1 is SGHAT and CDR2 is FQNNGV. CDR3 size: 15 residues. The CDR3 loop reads CVSSFVAGGQYEYYF. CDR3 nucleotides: TGTGTCAGCAGCTTTGTGGCAGGGGGCCAGTACGAGTATTACTTC. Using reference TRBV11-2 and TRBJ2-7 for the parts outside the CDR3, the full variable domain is EAGVAQSPRYKIIEKRQSVAFWCNPISGHATLYWYQQILGQGPKLLIQFQNNGVVDDSQLPKDRFSAERLKGVDSTLKIQPAKLEDSAVYLCVSSFVAGGQYEYYFGPGTRLTVT.

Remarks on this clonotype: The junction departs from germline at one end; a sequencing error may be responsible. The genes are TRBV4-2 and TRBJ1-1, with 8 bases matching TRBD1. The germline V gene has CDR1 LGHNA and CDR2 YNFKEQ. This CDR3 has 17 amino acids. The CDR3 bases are TGTGCCAGTAGCCAAGACTACGGACAGGGTTTTTGGACTGAAGCTTTATTT. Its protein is CASSQDYGQGFWTEALF.

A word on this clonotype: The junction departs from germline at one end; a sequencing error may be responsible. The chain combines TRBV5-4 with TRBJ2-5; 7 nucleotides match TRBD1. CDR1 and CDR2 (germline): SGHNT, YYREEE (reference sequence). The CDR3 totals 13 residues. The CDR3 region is CVSSRDREQTQYF. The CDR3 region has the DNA TGTGTCAGCAGCCGGGACAGAGAACAGACCCAGTACTTC.

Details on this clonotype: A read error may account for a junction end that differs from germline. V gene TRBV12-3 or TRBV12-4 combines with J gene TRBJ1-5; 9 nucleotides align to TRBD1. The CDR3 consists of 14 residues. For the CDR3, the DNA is TGCGCCAGCAGTAGGACAGGGGGCAATCAGCCCCAGCATTTT. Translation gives CASSRTGGNQPQHF.

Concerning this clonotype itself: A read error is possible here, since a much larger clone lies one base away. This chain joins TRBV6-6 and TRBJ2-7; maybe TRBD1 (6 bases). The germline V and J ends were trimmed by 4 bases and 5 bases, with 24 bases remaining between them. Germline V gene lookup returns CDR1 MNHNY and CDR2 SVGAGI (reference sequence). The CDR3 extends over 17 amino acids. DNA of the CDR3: TGTGCCAGCAGTTCCTCGTCGAAGCAGGGGCCTAGGGACGAGCAGTACTTC. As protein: CASSSSSKQGPRDEQYF.

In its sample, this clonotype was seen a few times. The CDR3 sequence: CSVKEGAVQGVEQYF. CDR3 in DNA: TGCAGCGTTAAGGAGGGAGCGGTTCAGGGGGTCGAGCAGTACTTC. The J gene is TRBJ2-7, the V gene TRBV29-1; perhaps TRBD1 as D (7 bases). The CDR3 contains 15 residues. V lost 5 bases to trimming and J lost 6 bases, with 23 bases between them. The germline CDR1 and CDR2 sequences are SQVTM and ANQGSEA.

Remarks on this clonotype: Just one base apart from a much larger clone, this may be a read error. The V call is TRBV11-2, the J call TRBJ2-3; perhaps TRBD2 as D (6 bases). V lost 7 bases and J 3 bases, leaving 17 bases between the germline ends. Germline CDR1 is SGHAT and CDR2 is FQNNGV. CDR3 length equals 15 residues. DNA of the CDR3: TGTGCCAGCACCGCCGGGAGAGTAATTACAGATACGCAGTATTTT. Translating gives CASTAGRVITDTQYF.

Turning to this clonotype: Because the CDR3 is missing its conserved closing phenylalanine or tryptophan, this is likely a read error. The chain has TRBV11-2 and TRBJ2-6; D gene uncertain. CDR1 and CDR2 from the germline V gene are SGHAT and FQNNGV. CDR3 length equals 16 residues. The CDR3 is CASSLDLGAGANVLTS. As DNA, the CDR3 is TGTGCCAGTAGCTTAGATCTTGGGGCTGGGGCCAACGTCCTGACTTCC.

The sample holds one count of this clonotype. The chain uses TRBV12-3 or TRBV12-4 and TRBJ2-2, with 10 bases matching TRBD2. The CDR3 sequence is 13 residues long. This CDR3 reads CGYGTSDTGELFF. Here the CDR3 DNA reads TGTGGGTACGGGACTAGCGACACCGGGGAGCTGTTTTTT.

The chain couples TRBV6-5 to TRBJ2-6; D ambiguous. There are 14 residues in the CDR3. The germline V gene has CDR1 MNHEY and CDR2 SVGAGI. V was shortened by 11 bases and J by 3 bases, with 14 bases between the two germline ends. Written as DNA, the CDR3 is TGTGCCGCCACCCGACGCTGTGGGGCCAACGTCCTGACTTTC. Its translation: CAATRRCGANVLTF.

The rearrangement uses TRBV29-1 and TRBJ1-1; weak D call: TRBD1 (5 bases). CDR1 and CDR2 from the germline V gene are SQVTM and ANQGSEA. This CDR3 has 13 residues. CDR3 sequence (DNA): TGCAACGTCTCGAATCTGGGGGGAACTGAAGCTTTCTTT. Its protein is CNVSNLGGTEAFF. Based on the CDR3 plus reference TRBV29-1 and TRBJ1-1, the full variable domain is SAVISQKPSRDICQRGTSLTIQCQVDSQVTMMFWYRQQPGQSLTLIATANQGSEATYESGFVIDKFPISRPNLTFSTLTVSNMSPEDSSIYLCNVSNLGGTEAFFGQGTRLTVV.

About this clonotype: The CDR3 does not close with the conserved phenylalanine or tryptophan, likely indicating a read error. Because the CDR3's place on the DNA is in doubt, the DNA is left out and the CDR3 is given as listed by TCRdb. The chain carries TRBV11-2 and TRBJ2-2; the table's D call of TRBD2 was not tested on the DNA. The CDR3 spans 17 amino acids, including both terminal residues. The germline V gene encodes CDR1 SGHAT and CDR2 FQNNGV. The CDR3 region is CASSLALGGANTGELFY.

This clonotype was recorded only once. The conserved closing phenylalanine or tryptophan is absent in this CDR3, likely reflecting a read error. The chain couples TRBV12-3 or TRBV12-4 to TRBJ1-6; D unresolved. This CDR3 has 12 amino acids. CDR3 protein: CANSLKNSPLHS. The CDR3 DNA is TGTGCCAACAGTTTAAAGAATTCACCCCTCCACTCG.

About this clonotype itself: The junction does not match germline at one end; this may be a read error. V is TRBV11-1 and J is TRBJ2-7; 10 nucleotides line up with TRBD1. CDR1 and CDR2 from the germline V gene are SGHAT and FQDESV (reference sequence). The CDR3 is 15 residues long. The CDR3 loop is CVSNPGQGGTYEHYF. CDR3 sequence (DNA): TGCGTCAGCAACCCTGGACAGGGGGGGACCTACGAGCACTACTTC.

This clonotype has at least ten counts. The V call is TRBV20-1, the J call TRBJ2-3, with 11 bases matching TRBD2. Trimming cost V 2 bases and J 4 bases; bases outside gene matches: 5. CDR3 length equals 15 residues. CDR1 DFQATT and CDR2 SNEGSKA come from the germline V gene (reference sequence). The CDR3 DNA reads TGCAGTGCTAGATCCCTAGCGGGAGGCCCAGATACGCAGTATTTT. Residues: CSARSLAGGPDTQYF.

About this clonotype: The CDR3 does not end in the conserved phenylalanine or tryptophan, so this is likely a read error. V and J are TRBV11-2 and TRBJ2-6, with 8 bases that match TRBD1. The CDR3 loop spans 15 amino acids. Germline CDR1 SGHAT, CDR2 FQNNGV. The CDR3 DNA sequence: TGTACCAGCAGCTTGGACAGGGCTGGGGCCAACGTCCTGACTCTA. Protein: CTSSLDRAGANVLTL.

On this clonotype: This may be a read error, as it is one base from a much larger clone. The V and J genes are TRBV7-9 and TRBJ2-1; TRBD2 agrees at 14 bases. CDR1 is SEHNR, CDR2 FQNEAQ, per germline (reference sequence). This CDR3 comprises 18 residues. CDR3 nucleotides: TGTGCCAACAGCCCCGGGACTAGCGGGGGAAGCTCCTACAATGAGCAGTTCTTC. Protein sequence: CANSPGTSGGSSYNEQFF.

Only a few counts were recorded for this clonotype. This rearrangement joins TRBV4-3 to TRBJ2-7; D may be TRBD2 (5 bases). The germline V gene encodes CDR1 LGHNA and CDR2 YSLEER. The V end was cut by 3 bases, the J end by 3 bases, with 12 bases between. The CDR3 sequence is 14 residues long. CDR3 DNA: TGCGCCAGCAGCCATCACTCTAGCATCTACGAGCAGTACTTC. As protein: CASSHHSSIYEQYF.

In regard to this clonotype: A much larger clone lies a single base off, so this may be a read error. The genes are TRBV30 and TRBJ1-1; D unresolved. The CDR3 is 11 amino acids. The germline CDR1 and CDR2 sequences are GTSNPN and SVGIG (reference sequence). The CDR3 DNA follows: TGTTCCTGGAGATGGAAGTTTGAAGCTTTCTTT. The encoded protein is CSWRWKFEAFF.

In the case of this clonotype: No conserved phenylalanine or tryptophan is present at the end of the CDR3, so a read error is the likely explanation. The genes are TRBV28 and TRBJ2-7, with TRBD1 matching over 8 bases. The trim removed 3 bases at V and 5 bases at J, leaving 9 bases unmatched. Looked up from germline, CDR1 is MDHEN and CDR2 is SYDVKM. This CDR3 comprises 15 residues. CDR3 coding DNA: TGTGCCAGCAGTTTCGGACAGGGACCGGCCCACGAGCAGTACCTC. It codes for CASSFGQGPAHEQYL.